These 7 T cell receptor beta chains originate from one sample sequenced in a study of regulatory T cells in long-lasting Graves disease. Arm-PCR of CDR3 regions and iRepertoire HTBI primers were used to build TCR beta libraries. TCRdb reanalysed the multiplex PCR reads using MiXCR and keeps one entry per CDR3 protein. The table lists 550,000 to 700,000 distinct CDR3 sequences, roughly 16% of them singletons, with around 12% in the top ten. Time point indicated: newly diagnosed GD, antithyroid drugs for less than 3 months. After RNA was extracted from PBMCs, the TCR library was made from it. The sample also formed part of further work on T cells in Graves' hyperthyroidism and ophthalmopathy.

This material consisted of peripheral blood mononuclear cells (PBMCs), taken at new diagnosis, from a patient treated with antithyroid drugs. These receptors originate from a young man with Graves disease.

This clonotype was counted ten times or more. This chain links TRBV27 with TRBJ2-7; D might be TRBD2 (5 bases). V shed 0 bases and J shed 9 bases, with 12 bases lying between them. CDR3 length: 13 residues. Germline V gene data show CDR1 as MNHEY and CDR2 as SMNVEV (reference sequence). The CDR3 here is CASSLSRELGQYF. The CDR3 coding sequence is TGTGCCAGCAGTTTATCGAGGGAGCTCGGGCAGTACTTC.

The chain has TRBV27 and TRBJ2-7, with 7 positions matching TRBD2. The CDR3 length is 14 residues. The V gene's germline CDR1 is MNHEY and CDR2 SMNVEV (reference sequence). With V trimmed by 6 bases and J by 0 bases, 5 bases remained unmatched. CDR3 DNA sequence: TGTGCCAGCAGGGTCAGCGGGGACTCCTACGAGCAGTACTTC. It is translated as CASRVSGDSYEQYF.

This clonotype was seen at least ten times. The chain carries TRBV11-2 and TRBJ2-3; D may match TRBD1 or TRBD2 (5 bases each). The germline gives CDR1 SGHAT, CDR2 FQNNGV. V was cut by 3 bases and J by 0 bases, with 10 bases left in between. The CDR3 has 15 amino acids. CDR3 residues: CASSFRDPSTDTQYF. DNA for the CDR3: TGTGCCAGCAGCTTTCGGGACCCAAGCACAGATACGCAGTATTTT.

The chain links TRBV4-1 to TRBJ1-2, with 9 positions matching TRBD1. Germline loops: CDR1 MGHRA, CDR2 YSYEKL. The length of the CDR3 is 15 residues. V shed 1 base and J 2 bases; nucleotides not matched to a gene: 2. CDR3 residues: CASSQGTGANYGYTF. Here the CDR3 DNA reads TGCGCCAGCAGCCAAGGGACAGGGGCGAACTATGGCTACACCTTC.

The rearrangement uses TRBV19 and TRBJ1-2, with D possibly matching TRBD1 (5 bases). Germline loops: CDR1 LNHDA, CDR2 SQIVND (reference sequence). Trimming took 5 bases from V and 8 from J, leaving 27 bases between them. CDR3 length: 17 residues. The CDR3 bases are TGTGCCAGTAGTCCTCGGACACCGTGGCGCCCGACTAAGGGCTACACCTTC. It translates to CASSPRTPWRPTKGYTF. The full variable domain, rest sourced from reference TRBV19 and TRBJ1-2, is DGGITQSPKYLFRKEGQNVTLSCEQNLNHDAMYWYRQDPGQGLRLIYYSQIVNDFQKGDIAEGYSVSREKKESFPLTVTSAQKNPTAFYLCASSPRTPWRPTKGYTFGSGTRLTVV.

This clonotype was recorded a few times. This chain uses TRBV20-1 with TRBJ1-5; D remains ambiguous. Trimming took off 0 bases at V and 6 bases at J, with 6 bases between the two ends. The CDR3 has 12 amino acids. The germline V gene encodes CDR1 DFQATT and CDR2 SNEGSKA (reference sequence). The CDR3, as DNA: TGCAGTGCTAGAGATTCGGGTCAGCCCCAGCATTTT. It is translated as CSARDSGQPQHF.

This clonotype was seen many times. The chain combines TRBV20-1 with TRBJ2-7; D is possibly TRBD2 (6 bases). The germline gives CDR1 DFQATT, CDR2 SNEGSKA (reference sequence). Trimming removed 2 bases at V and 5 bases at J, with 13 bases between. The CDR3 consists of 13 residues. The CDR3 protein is CSARWAGRNEQYF. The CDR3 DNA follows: TGCAGTGCTAGATGGGCAGGGAGGAACGAGCAGTACTTC.